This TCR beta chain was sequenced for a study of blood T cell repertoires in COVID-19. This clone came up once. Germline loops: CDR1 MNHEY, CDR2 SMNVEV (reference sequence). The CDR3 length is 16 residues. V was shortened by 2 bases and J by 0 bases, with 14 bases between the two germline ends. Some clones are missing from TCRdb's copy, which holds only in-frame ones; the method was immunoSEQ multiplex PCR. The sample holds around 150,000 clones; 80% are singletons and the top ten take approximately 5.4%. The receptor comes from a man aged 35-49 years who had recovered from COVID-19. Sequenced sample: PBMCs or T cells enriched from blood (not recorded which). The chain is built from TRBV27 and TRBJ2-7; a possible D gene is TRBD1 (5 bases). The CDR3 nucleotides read TGTGCCAGCAGTTTAAGGGGCACAGTAAACTCCTACGAGCAGTACTTC. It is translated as CASSLRGTVNSYEQYF.